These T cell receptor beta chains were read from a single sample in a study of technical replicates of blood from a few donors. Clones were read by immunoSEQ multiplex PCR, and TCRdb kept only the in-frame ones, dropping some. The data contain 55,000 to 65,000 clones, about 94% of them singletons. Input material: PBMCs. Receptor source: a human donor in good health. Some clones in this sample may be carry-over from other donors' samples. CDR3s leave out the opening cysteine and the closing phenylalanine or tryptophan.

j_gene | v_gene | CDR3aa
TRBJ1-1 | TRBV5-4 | ASSRPGQGKTEAF
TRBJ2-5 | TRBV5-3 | ARSLTRGGVQETQY
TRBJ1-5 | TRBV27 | ASSLFSRQDGQPQH
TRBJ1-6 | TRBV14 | ASSQGSRGKSPLH
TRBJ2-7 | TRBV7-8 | ASSHIGLTSGGSRSSYEQY
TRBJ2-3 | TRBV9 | ASSASGVGAADTQY
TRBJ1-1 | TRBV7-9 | ASSPWESRNTEAF
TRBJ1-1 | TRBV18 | ASSPGGTMNTEAF
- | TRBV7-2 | ASSLSVTGGFEQY
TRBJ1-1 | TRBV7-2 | ASSSLSMNTEAF
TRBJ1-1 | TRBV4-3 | ASSLLGWTGRGYTEAF
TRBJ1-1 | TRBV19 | ATRTGGTEAF
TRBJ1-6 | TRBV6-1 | ASMTGAANSPLH
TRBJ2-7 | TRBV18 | ASSPGTVEDEQY
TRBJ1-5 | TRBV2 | ASREQGLGNQPQH
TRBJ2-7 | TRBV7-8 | ASSLEGGGAYEQY
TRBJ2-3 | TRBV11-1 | ASSPLGADTQY
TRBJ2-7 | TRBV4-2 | ASSLTPESSYEQY
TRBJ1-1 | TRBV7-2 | ASSMTGVKGKAF
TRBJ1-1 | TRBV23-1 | ASFRRGGTEAF
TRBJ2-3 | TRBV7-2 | AKTPGQGGADTQY
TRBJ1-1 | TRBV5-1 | ASSRDRGSEAF
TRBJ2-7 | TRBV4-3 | ASSQDLAGLAGNEQY
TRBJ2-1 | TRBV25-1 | ASSEFVLAGGPGSLF
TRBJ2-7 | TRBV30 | AWSLAGEQY
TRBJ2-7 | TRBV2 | ASNGGGHEQY
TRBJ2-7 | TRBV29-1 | SVGDRQRVGAYEQY
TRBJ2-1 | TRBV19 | ASSAWTGPDLGVQF
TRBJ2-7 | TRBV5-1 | ASSLDVGAVS
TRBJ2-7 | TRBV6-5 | ASSYSSLAGSEQY
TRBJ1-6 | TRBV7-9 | ATNEARQSSYNSPLH
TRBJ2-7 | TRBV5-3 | ARSFPGLAGGVYEQY
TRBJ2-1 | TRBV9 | ASSPGNFYNEQF
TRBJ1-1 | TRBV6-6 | ASRLGGANTEAF
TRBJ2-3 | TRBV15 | VTTRWTGLSTDTQY
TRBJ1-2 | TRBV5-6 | ASSLLRADYGYT
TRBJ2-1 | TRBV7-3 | ASSLLAGGPPYNEQF
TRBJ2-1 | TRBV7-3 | ASSLTSDHNEQF
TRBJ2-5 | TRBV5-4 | ASSPGGVRIQETQY
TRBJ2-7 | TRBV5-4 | ASSFLGSSSYEQY
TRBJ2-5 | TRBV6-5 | ASSYAVGLAETQY
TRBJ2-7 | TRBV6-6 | ASSKYGNEQY
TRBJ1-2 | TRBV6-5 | ASSYRGGGYT
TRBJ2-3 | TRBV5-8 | ASSSGTGLTDTQY
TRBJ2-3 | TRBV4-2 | ASSQTTSGSADTQY
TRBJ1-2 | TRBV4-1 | ASSQEPGRLGYGYT
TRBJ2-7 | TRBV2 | ASAGQRPYEQY
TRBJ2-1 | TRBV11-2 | ASSTRQGRSYNEQF
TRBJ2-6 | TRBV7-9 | ASSLYGDRGPGANVLT
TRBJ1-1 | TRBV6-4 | ASSEVANTEAF
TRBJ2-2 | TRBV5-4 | ASSLAQRGDTGELF
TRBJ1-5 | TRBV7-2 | ASSRVLDSNQPQH
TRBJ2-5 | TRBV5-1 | ASSFELADQRETQY